Listed below are T cell receptor beta chains from one sample, sequenced in a study of CD8+ T cells in alopecia areata. Here immunoSEQ multiplex PCR was the method, and the copy in TCRdb shows in-frame clones only, minus some. The sample records over 150,000 clones, 45% to 75% being singletons. The specimen comprised CD4+ T cells sorted from blood, sampled at week 4, from a patient treated with tofacitinib. The source is a human donor with alopecia areata. Both conserved end residues are part of each CDR3. D genes are given only for firm matches. Where a row states a size, it is once, few, many or the class of an expanded clone; other rows omit it.

j_call | clone_size | d_call | v_call | cdr3_nt | cdr3_aa
TRBJ1-2 | . | TRBD1 | TRBV25-1 | TGTGCCAGCAGTTCGCCAGGGGGTGGCTACACCTTC | CASSSPGGGYTF
TRBJ2-1 | . | TRBD2 | TRBV29-1 | TGCAGCGTCTTCTTAGGACTAGTCCGAACTGACAATGAGCAGTTCTTC | CSVFLGLVRTDNEQFF
TRBJ1-1 | . | . | TRBV30 | TGTGCCTGGAGTATCCCAGGACGACGGTTAACTGAAGCTTTCTTT | CAWSIPGRRLTEAFF
TRBJ2-7 | few | . | TRBV7-2 | TGTGCCAGCAGCTCCGGCGTCTCCTACGAGCAGTACTTC | CASSSGVSYEQYF
TRBJ2-5 | . | . | TRBV4-3 | TGCGCCAGCAGCCAAGGAACAAGGGATCAAGAGACCCAGTACTTC | CASSQGTRDQETQYF
TRBJ1-1 | . | . | TRBV30 | TGTGCCTGGGGATGGTTGAACACTGAAGCTTTCTTT | CAWGWLNTEAFF
TRBJ1-2 | . | . | TRBV6-5 | TGTGCCAGCAGTTACTCAGGGTACGACTATGGCTACACCTTC | CASSYSGYDYGYTF
TRBJ2-1 | many | . | TRBV5-1 | TGCGCCAGCAGCTTTGGAGACCGGTACAATGAGCAGTTCTTC | CASSFGDRYNEQFF
TRBJ2-5 | once | . | TRBV15 | TGTGCCACCAGCTCTGGGGGGTGGGAGACCCAGTACTTC | CATSSGGWETQYF
TRBJ2-1 | . | . | TRBV6-6 | TGTGCCAGCCGATTGAAGGGGACGGAGTTCTTC | CASRLKGTEFF
TRBJ1-4 | few | . | TRBV6-5 | TGTGCCAGCAGGGAGTCCGGAACAACTAATGAAAAACTGTTTTTT | CASRESGTTNEKLFF
TRBJ1-5 | . | . | TRBV18 | TGTGCCAGCTCACTAACAGGGAAACAGCCCCAGCATTTT | CASSLTGKQPQHF
TRBJ2-2 | . | TRBD2 | TRBV2 | TGTGCCAGCAGTGTAGCGGGGAGCACCGGGGAGCTGTTTTTT | CASSVAGSTGELFF
TRBJ1-2 | . | . | TRBV2 | TGTGCCAGCAGTGAAGCCGGGTATGGCTACACCTTC | CASSEAGYGYTF
TRBJ2-1 | once | . | TRBV30 | TGTGCCTGCCCTCTGGCGGGGTACAATGAGCAGTTCTTC | CACPLAGYNEQFF
TRBJ1-2 | once | . | TRBV7-2 | TGTGCCAGTTCGCTTGAGAGGGGCTATGGCTACACCTTC | CASSLERGYGYTF
TRBJ2-5 | once | . | TRBV29-1 | TGCAGCGTTGCGATCGGGTTGGGAATGGGCCAGTACTTC | CSVAIGLGMGQYF
TRBJ2-2 | . | TRBD2 | TRBV25-1 | TGTGCCAGCAGTGCACCTCGTACTAGCGGGGCCGGGGAGCTGTTTTTT | CASSAPRTSGAGELFF
TRBJ2-7 | . | TRBD2 | TRBV29-1 | TGCAGCGTTGAAGGGGCGGCGGGAGGGCGCGAGCAGTACTTC | CSVEGAAGGREQYF
TRBJ1-1 | . | . | TRBV30 | TGTGCCTGGAGTGAGGGAATCACTGAAGCTTTCTTT | CAWSEGITEAFF
TRBJ2-7 | . | TRBD2 | TRBV6-1 | TGTGCCAGCAGATTAGATAGCGGGAGGTTGTACTTC | CASRLDSGRLYF
TRBJ1-2 | . | . | TRBV19 | TGTGCCAGTAGTCCGCCCGGGCCGTACTATGGCTACACCTTC | CASSPPGPYYGYTF
TRBJ1-5 | . | TRBD1 | TRBV9 | TGTGCCAGCAGTGGACAGGGTGTCGACAATCAGCCCCAGCATTTT | CASSGQGVDNQPQHF
TRBJ2-7 | . | . | TRBV27 | TGTGCCAGCAGTTTATCGTTTCCCTACGAGCAGTACTTC | CASSLSFPYEQYF
TRBJ2-7 | . | . | TRBV7-2 | TGTGCCAGCAGCTTAGCTAGGGTCTACGAGCAGTACTTC | CASSLARVYEQYF
TRBJ2-7 | . | TRBD1 | TRBV29-1 | TGCAGCGTTGACGACAGGGGCGGCGAGCAGTACTTC | CSVDDRGGEQYF
TRBJ2-1 | . | TRBD2 | TRBV29-1 | TGCAGCGTCGTCTCATCGGGAGGGAATGAGCAGTTCTTC | CSVVSSGGNEQFF
TRBJ1-1 | few | TRBD1 | TRBV27 | TGTGCCAGCAGTGAGATCAGGGGGGTGCAGACCACTGAAGCTTTCTTT | CASSEIRGVQTTEAFF
TRBJ2-6 | . | . | TRBV30 | TGTGCCTGGAGTGTAGGGGGGGCCGGGGCCAACGTCCTGACTTTC | CAWSVGGAGANVLTF
TRBJ2-7 | . | . | TRBV5-1 | TGCGCCAGCAGCCCGGTTTTGGGGGTCCTCACCTCCTACGAGCAGTACTTC | CASSPVLGVLTSYEQYF
TRBJ1-5 | . | . | TRBV6-1 | TGTGCCAGCAGTCAAGAAGGGGGAAATCAGCCCCAGCATTTT | CASSQEGGNQPQHF
TRBJ1-1 | . | . | TRBV5-1 | TGCGCCAGCAGCCTCGATCCGGTAGGTCGGAACACTGAAGCTTTCTTT | CASSLDPVGRNTEAFF
TRBJ1-1 | . | . | TRBV7-9 | TGTGCCAGCAGCTCCGGGAGGGGACGGGTGAACACTGAAGCTTTCTTT | CASSSGRGRVNTEAFF
TRBJ2-3 | . | TRBD1 | TRBV29-1 | TGCAGCGGGAGGGACAGGGGGCAAGATACGCAGTATTTT | CSGRDRGQDTQYF
TRBJ2-3 | few | . | TRBV13 | TGTGCCAGCAGCCTCAGACAGCCGGGGGCTACGCAGTATTTT | CASSLRQPGATQYF
TRBJ2-1 | few | . | TRBV14 | TGTGCCAGCAGCCCGACTAACTCCTACAATGAGCAGTTCTTC | CASSPTNSYNEQFF
TRBJ2-3 | . | TRBD1 | TRBV14 | TGTGCCAGCAGCTTACGGACAGGGGGAACAGATACGCAGTATTTT | CASSLRTGGTDTQYF
TRBJ2-1 | many | TRBD1 | TRBV5-4 | TGTGCCAGCAGCACGGGACAGGGGTTCGGGCAGTTCTTC | CASSTGQGFGQFF
TRBJ1-1 | . | . | TRBV9 | TGTGCCAGCAGCGTAGTCGGGGACGGCACTGAAGCTTTCTTT | CASSVVGDGTEAFF
TRBJ2-1 | few | TRBD2 | TRBV30 | TGTGCCTGGAGACGGGGGACTAGCGGTTACAATGAGCAGTTCTTC | CAWRRGTSGYNEQFF
TRBJ1-2 | . | . | TRBV28 | TGTGCCAGCAGTTTGTCCAGACGAGAGTACACCTTC | CASSLSRREYTF
TRBJ2-2 | once | . | TRBV7-9 | TGTGCCAGCACCACCAAAAGCGCGTGGCTTGGGGAGCTGTTTTTT | CASTTKSAWLGELFF
TRBJ2-1 | . | . | TRBV29-1 | TGCAGCGTGTGGGGGAGAACTAGCTCCTACAATGAGCAGTTCTTC | CSVWGRTSSYNEQFF
TRBJ1-1 | . | . | TRBV19 | TGTGCCACCAAACTAGGGGGGGAGAACACTGAAGCTTTCTTT | CATKLGGENTEAFF
TRBJ2-5 | . | . | TRBV5-1 | TGCGCCAGCAGCTTGGTTGGGACTTTGGAGACCCAGTACTTC | CASSLVGTLETQYF
TRBJ1-5 | . | . | TRBV18 | TGTGCCAGCTCACCGGGTTTGAGCAATCAGCCCCAGCATTTT | CASSPGLSNQPQHF
TRBJ2-3 | . | TRBD2 | TRBV7-2 | TGTGCCAGCAGCCCCCAACCCGGAGCGGGAGCAGATACGCAGTATTTT | CASSPQPGAGADTQYF
TRBJ1-1 | . | . | TRBV15 | TGTTCCACCAGCAGAGTCAGAGGCACTGAAGCTTTCTTT | CSTSRVRGTEAFF
TRBJ1-1 | . | . | TRBV30 | TGTGCCTGGAATCAGGGGAACATGAACACTGAAGCTTTCTTT | CAWNQGNMNTEAFF
TRBJ1-2 | few | . | TRBV30 | TGTGCCTGGAGTGTACGGGACGAATATGGCTACACCTTC | CAWSVRDEYGYTF
TRBJ1-4 | . | . | TRBV7-8 | TGTGCCAGCAGCTTAGGTCACGGGACCTACCTATCAACTAATGAAAAACTGTTTTTT | CASSLGHGTYLSTNEKLFF
TRBJ1-4 | . | . | TRBV29-1 | TGCAGCGCGCAGGGGAGACTTAATGAAAAACTGTTTTTT | CSAQGRLNEKLFF
TRBJ1-2 | . | . | TRBV7-9 | TGTGCCAGCGGGAGGGGCTATGGCTACACCTTC | CASGRGYGYTF
TRBJ1-1 | . | . | TRBV29-1 | TGCAGCGTCGCCAACGTACAGGGAAGCACTGAAGCTTTCTTT | CSVANVQGSTEAFF
TRBJ2-5 | . | . | TRBV29-1 | TGCAGCGTTGACCTAGCCGGAGGCGAGACCCAGTACTTC | CSVDLAGGETQYF
TRBJ2-5 | few | TRBD2 | TRBV6-4 | TGTGCCAGCAGTAGACTAGCGGGGGAACAAGAGACCCAGTACTTC | CASSRLAGEQETQYF
TRBJ2-1 | . | . | TRBV11-2 | TGTGCCAGCAGCCCGGGGAGCCCGGGGGAGCAGTTCTTC | CASSPGSPGEQFF